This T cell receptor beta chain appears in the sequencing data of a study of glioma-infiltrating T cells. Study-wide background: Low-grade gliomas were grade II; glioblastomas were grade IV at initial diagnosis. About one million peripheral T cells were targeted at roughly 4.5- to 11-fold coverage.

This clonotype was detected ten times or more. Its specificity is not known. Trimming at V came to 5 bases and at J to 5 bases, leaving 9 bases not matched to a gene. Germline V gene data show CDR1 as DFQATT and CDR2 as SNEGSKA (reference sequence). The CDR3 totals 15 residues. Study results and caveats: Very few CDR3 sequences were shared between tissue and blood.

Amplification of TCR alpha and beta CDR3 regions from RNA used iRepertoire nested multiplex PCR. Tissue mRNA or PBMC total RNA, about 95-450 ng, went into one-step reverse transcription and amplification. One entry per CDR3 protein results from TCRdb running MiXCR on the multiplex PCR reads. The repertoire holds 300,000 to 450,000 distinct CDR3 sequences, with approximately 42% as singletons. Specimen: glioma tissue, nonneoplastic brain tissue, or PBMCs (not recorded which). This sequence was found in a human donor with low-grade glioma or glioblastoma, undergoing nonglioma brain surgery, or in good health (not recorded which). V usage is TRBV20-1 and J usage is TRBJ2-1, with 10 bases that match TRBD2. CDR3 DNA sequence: TGCAGTGCTGGAACCGGGACTAGCGTAAACAATGAGCAGTTCTTC. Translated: CSAGTGTSVNNEQFF.